This T cell receptor beta chain is drawn from a study of STAT5B mutations in CD4+ large granular lymphocyte leukemia. Study results and limitations: No patients shared main leukemic clonotypes, though about 24% appeared at low frequency elsewhere. Top patient clones used TRBV06 genes more often: 8/27 versus 2/35 in controls.

The CDR3 sequence is 14 residues long. V shed 2 bases and J shed 5 bases, with 12 bases lying between them. Germline V gene data show CDR1 as MNHNY and CDR2 as SVGAGI (reference sequence). The method was immunoSEQ multiplex PCR; TCRdb's version includes in-frame clones alone and lacks a portion of them. The data contain around 32,000 clones, around 73% of them singletons. Points on this clone: As yet, its antigen is unknown.

This TCR was sampled from a human donor in good health. The genes are TRBV6-6 and TRBJ1-1; possibly TRBD1 for D (6 bases). Sequenced sample: CD4+ T cells from blood buffy coats. This CDR3 reads CASSYPSDRTEAFF. In nucleotides, the CDR3 is TGTGCCAGCAGTTACCCGAGCGACAGGACTGAAGCTTTCTTT.